This T cell receptor beta chain was retrieved from a study of blood T cell repertoires in COVID-19. Study as a whole: Either two negative PCRs, clearance, or symptom resolution qualified Cohort 3 donors as recovered. The United States, Italy and Spain provided the acute and convalescent COVID-19 samples.

Sequencing used immunoSEQ multiplex PCR; TCRdb keeps in-frame clones, though not all of them. The sample carries hundreds of thousands of clones, roughly 90% recorded once. This clone was observed a handful of times. The CDR3 runs to 13 residues. The germline CDR1 and CDR2 sequences are SGHAT and FQNNGV. The germline V and J ends were trimmed by 1 base and 4 bases, with 4 bases remaining between them. Participant-reported clinical history was the basis for cohort assignment. Source material: PBMCs or T cells enriched from blood (not recorded which). The TCR was taken from a woman aged 50 to 60 in a cohort exposed to, infected with or recovered from COVID-19 (not recorded which). The rearrangement uses TRBV11-2 and TRBJ1-4, with D unresolved. As DNA, the CDR3 is TGTGCCAGCAGCTTAGTCAGTAATGAAAAACTGTTTTTT. Amino acid sequence: CASSLVSNEKLFF.